This record covers a single TCR beta chain. The antigen is unknown. The junction differs from germline at one of its ends, possibly a read error. The CDR3 sequence is 13 residues long. PCR was performed a second time for roughly 7 to 12 cycles using a sample-barcoded 5' primer and a J-beta primer mix. MiXCR was run by TCRdb on the 5' RACE reads, yielding one entry per CDR3 protein. The sample has about 930,000 distinct CDR3 sequences, 29% seen once. The data belong to a study of blood T cells in healthy people across ages. Broader study findings: Underestimates were what the diversity estimates from one million T cells were considered to be.

This same sample was also part of a study on T cells of mothers and their children. That investigation notes: Each mother gave over 8.5 million TCR beta CDR3 reads; each child, several million. Compared with unrelated pairs, related mother-child pairs had slightly higher, non-significant overlap. Clones that were microchimeric and persistent were not detected among T cells.

This receptor was identified in a woman aged 40 to 50 in good health. Sequenced input: blood. This chain joins TRBV12-3 or TRBV12-4 and TRBJ1-5; D possibly corresponds to TRBD1 (5 bases). The CDR3 reads CASSFQGNQPRHF. The CDR3 bases are TGTGCCAGCAGTTTCCAGGGAAACCAGCCCCGGCATTTT.